This TCR beta chain was found in a study of T cell changes during pregnancy in multiple sclerosis. The data were produced by immunoSEQ multiplex PCR, yet TCRdb's version contains in-frame clones alone and is incomplete. The sample records 55,000 or so clones, over 80% being singletons. Looked up from germline, CDR1 is SGHVS and CDR2 is FQNEAQ. V lost 6 bases and J lost 0, with 9 bases in between. The CDR3 sequence is 14 residues long. This TCR derives from a female donor in good health, enrolled as a control in a pregnancy study. The rearrangement links TRBV7-8 to TRBJ1-5; D possibly corresponds to TRBD1 (6 bases). Sequencing used CD4+ T cells from peripheral blood mononuclear cells, obtained after pregnancy. The CDR3 region is CASRVGGSNQPQHF. In DNA, the CDR3 is TGTGCCAGCAGAGTAGGGGGTAGCAATCAGCCCCAGCATTTT.